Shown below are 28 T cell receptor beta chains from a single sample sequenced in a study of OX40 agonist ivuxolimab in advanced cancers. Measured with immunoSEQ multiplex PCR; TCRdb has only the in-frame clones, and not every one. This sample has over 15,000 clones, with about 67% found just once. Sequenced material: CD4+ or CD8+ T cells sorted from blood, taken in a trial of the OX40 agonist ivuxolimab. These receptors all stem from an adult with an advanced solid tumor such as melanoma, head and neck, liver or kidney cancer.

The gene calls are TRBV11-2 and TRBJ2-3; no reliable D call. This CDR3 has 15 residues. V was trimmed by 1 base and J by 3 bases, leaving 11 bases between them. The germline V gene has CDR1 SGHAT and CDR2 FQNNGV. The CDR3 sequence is CASSLGPRWTDTQYF. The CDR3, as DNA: TGTGCCAGCAGCTTAGGTCCCCGTTGGACAGATACGCAGTATTTT.

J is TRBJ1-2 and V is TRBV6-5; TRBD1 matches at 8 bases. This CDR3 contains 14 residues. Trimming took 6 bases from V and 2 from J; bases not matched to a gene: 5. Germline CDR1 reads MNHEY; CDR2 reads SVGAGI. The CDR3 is CASSLGQANYGYTF. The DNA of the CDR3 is TGTGCCAGCAGCTTGGGACAGGCGAACTATGGCTACACCTTC.

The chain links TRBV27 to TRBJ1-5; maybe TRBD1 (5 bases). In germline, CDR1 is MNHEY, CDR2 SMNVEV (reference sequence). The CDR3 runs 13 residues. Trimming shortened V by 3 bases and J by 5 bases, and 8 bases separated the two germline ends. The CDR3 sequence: CASSFGGYQPQHF. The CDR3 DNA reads TGTGCCAGCAGTTTCGGGGGATATCAGCCCCAGCATTTT.

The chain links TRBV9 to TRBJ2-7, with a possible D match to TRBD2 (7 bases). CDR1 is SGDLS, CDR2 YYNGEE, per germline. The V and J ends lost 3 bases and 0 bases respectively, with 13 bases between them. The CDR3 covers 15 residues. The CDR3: CASSEGGIYSYEQYF. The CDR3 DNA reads TGTGCCAGCAGCGAGGGGGGGATTTACTCCTACGAGCAGTACTTC.

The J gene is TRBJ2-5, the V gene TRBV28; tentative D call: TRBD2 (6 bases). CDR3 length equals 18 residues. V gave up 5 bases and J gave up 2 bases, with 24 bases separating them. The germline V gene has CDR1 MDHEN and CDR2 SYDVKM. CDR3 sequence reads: CASSPRRGARSVQETQYF. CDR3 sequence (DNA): TGTGCCAGCAGTCCACGGAGGGGCGCGCGGAGCGTTCAAGAGACCCAGTACTTC. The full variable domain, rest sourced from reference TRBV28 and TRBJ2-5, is DVKVTQSSRYLVKRTGEKVFLECVQDMDHENMFWYRQDPGLGLRLIYFSYDVKMKEKGDIPEGYSVSREKKERFSLILESASTNQTSMYLCASSPRRGARSVQETQYFGPGTRLLVL.

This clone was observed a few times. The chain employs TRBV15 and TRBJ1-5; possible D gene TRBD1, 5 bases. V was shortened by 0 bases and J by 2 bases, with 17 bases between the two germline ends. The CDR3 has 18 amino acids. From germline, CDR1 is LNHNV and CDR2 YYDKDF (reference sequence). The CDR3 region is CATSRDSNTGVGNQPQHF. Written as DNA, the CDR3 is TGTGCCACCAGCAGAGATTCTAACACGGGGGTGGGCAATCAGCCCCAGCATTTT.

The CDR3 loop reads CASTSGLPYYNEQFF. In DNA, the CDR3 is TGTGCCAGCACCTCGGGACTCCCGTACTACAATGAGCAGTTCTTC. The genes are TRBV27 and TRBJ2-1; D is possibly TRBD2 (6 bases). V was clipped by 7 bases and J by 3 bases, with 16 bases between them. The CDR3 has 15 amino acids. The germline V gene has CDR1 MNHEY and CDR2 SMNVEV (reference sequence).

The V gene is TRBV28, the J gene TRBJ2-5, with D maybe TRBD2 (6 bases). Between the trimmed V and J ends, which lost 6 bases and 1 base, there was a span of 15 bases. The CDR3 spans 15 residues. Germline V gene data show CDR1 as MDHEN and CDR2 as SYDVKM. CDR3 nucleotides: TGTGCCAGCAGCCGCTTAGCGGATACCCAAGAGACCCAGTACTTC. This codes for CASSRLADTQETQYF. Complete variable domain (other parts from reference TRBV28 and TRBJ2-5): DVKVTQSSRYLVKRTGEKVFLECVQDMDHENMFWYRQDPGLGLRLIYFSYDVKMKEKGDIPEGYSVSREKKERFSLILESASTNQTSMYLCASSRLADTQETQYFGPGTRLLVL.

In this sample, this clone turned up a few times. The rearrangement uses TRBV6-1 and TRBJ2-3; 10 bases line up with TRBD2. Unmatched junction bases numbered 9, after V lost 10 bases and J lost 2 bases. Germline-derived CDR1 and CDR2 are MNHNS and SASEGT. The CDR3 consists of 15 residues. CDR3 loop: CAITAGLANTDTQYF. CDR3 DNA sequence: TGTGCCATCACCGCGGGACTAGCGAACACAGATACGCAGTATTTT.

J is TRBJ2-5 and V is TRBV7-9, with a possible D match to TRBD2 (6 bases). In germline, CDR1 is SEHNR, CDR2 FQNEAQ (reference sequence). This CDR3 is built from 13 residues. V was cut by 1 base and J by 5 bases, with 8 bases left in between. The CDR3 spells CASSLGEVETQYF. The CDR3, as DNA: TGTGCCAGCAGCTTAGGGGAGGTGGAGACCCAGTACTTC.

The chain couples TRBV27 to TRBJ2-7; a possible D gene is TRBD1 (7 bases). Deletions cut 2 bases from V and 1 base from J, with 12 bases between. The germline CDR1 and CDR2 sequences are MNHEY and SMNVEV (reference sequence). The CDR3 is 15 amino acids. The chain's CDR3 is CASSLGGGGSYEQYF. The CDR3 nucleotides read TGTGCCAGCAGTTTAGGAGGGGGCGGATCCTACGAGCAGTACTTC.

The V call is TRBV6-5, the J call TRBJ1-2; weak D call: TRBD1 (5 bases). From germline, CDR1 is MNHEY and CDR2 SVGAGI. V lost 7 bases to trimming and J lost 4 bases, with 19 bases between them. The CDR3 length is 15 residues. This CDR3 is CASTHEEGSGYGYTF. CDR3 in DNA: TGTGCCAGCACCCACGAGGAGGGGTCGGGCTATGGCTACACCTTC.

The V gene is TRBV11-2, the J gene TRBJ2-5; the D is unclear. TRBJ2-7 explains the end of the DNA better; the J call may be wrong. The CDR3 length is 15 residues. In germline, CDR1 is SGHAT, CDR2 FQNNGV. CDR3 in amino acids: CASSLESPGNYEQYF. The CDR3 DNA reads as TGTGCCAGCAGCTTAGAGAGCCCGGGCAACTACGAGCAGTACTTC.

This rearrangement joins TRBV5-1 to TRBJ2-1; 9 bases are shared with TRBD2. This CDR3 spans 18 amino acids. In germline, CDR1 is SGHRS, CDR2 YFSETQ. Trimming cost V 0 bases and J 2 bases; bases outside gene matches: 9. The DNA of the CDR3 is TGCGCCAGCAGCTTGGAGGGTAGCGGGAGAGACGCCTACAATGAGCAGTTCTTC. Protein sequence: CASSLEGSGRDAYNEQFF.

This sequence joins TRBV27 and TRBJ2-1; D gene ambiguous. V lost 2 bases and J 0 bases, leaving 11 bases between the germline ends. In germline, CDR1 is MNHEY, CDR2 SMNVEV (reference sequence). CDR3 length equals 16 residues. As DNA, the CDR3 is TGTGCCAGCAGTTTAAACGGGCGGACCTCCTACAATGAGCAGTTCTTC. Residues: CASSLNGRTSYNEQFF.

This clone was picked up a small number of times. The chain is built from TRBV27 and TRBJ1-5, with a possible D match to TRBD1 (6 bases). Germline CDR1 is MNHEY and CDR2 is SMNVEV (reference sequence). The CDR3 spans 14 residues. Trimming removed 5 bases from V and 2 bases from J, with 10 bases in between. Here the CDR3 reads CASSLQGGNQPQHF. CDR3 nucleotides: TGTGCCAGCAGTCTACAGGGTGGCAATCAGCCCCAGCATTTT.

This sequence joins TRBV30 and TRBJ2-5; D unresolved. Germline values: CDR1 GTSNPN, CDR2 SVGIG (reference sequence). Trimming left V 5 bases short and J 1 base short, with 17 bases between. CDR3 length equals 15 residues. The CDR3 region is CAWDTPSRSQETQYF. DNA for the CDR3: TGTGCCTGGGATACCCCGTCGCGGAGCCAAGAGACCCAGTACTTC.

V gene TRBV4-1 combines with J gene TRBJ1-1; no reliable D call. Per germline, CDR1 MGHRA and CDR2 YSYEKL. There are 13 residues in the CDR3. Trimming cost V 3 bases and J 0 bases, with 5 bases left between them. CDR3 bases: TGCGCCAGCAGCCAGGGGATGAACACTGAAGCTTTCTTT. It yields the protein CASSQGMNTEAFF.

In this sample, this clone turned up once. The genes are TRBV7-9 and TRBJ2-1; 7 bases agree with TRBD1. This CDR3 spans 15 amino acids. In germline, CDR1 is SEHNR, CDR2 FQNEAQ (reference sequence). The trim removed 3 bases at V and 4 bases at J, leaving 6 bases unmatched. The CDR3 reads CASSFRDRRYNEQFF. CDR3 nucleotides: TGTGCCAGCAGCTTCCGGGACAGAAGGTACAATGAGCAGTTCTTC. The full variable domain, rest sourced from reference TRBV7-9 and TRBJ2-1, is DTGVSQNPRHKITKRGQNVTFRCDPISEHNRLYWYRQTLGQGPEFLTYFQNEAQLEKSRLLSDRFSAERPKGSFSTLEIQRTEQGDSAMYLCASSFRDRRYNEQFFGPGTRLTVL.

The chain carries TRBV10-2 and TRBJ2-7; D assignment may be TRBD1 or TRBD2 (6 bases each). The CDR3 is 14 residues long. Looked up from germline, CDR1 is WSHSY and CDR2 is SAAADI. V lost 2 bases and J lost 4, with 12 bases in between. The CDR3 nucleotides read TGCGCCAGCAGTGAGATAGGGGGAGGATACGAGCAGTACTTC. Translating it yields CASSEIGGGYEQYF.

Here the CDR3 reads CASTAGGSRNYEQYF. The CDR3 DNA is TGCGCCAGCACGGCGGGAGGGAGTAGGAACTACGAGCAGTACTTC. The chain joins TRBV10-2 to TRBJ2-7; TRBD2 aligns across 9 bases. This CDR3 has 15 amino acids. Trimming removed 7 bases from V and 3 bases from J; junction bases left unmatched: 10. Germline V lookup: CDR1 WSHSY, CDR2 SAAADI.

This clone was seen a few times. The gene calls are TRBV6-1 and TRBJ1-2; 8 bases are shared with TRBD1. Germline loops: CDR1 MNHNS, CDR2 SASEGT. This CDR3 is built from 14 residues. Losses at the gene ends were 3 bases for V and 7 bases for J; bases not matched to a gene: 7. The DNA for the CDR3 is TGTGCCAGCAGTGATACCGGGACAGGTGTTGGCTACACCTTC. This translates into CASSDTGTGVGYTF.

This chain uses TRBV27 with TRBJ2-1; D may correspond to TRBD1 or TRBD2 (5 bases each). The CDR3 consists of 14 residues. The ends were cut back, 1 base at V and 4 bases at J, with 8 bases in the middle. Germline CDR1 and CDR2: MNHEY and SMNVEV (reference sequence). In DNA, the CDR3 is TGTGCCAGCAGTTTATTGGGGACGTACAATGAGCAGTTCTTC. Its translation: CASSLLGTYNEQFF.

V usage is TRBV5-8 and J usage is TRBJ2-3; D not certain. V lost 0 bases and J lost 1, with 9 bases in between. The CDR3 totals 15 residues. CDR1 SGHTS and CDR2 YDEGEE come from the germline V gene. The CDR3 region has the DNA TGTGCCAGCAGCTTGGGCTACTCGGGCACAGATACGCAGTATTTT. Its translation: CASSLGYSGTDTQYF.

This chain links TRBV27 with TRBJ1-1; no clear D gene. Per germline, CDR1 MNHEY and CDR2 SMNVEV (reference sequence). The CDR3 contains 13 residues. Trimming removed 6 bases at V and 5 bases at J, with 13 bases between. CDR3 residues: CASRAPTDTEAFF. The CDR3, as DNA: TGTGCCAGCAGAGCCCCGACCGATACTGAAGCTTTCTTT.

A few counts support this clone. The CDR3 DNA reads as TGCGCCAGCAGCCATAGTTGGGGACAGGGCAATGAGCAGTTCTTC. Protein product: CASSHSWGQGNEQFF. The V call is TRBV4-3, the J call TRBJ2-1; 9 bases line up with TRBD1. Germline V lookup: CDR1 LGHNA, CDR2 YSLEER. The length of the CDR3 is 15 residues. V dropped 3 bases and J dropped 6; count of bases not matched to a gene: 6.

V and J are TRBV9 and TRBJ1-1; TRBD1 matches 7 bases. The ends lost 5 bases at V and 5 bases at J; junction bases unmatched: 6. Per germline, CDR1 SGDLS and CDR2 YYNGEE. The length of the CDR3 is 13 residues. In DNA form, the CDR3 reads TGTGCCAGCAGTGACGACAGGGATACTGAAGCTTTCTTT. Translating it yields CASSDDRDTEAFF.

CDR3 region: CASSELRGFDSYEQYF. CDR3 DNA: TGTGCCAGCAGTGAGCTCAGGGGTTTCGATTCCTACGAGCAGTACTTC. The chain employs TRBV2 and TRBJ2-7, with D possibly matching TRBD1 (6 bases). V was clipped by 3 bases and J by 1 base, with 16 bases between them. CDR1 and CDR2 (germline): SNHLY, FYNNEI. This CDR3 has 16 residues.